The clone carrying this TCR beta chain was found many times. The sample belongs to a study of patients and donors after allogeneic stem cell transplantation. The V end was cut by 6 bases, the J end by 4 bases, with 15 bases between. CDR3 length: 14 amino acids. TCRdb re-called the RT-PCR reads with MiXCR, one entry per CDR3 protein. The sample includes 800,000 to 1,000,000 distinct CDR3 sequences, roughly 18% of them seen just once. Specimen: blood, either unsorted or a sorted T cell fraction (not recorded which). This chain joins TRBV12-3 or TRBV12-4 and TRBJ1-2, with TRBD1 as a possible D gene (5 bases). The clonotype comes from a human donor who was either an allogeneic HSCT recipient or a stem cell or donor lymphocyte infusion donor (not recorded which). It is not recorded whose cells these are; they may come from a transplant donor. CDR3 coding DNA: TGTGCCAGCAGGCAGCAGGGAGGAGGCTATGGCTACACCTTC. Encoded protein: CASRQQGGGYGYTF.